This passage covers 15 T cell receptor beta chains from one sample sequenced in a study of cytomegalovirus exposure and HLA in healthy donors. With 60 Vbeta and 13 Jbeta primers, the PCR was carried out. The protocol was immunoSEQ multiplex PCR, while the TCRdb copy is restricted to in-frame clones and leaves out a portion. Found here are 25,000 to 40,000 clones; the top ten clones hold roughly 4.7%. The sequencing input was PBMCs. These receptors all stem from a woman between 35 and 50 years old in good health and CMV-seropositive.

This chain links TRBV5-6 with TRBJ1-1; TRBD1 might be the D (5 bases). Germline assignment: CDR1 SGHDT and CDR2 YYEEEE. There are 12 residues in the CDR3. V lost 5 bases, J lost 3 bases, and 8 bases lay in between. The CDR3 region is CASRGGDTEAFF. The CDR3 bases are TGTGCCAGCAGGGGGGGGGACACTGAAGCTTTCTTT.

The rearrangement joins TRBV30 to TRBJ2-1; TRBD1 matches at 9 bases. The CDR3 has 17 amino acids. The junction had 17 bases not matched to a gene; V was cut back by 3 bases and J by 8 bases. The germline V gene has CDR1 GTSNPN and CDR2 SVGIG (reference sequence). The CDR3 loop reads CAWRGVAPGQGVDEQFF. CDR3 nucleotides: TGTGCCTGGAGAGGAGTCGCCCCGGGACAGGGTGTAGATGAGCAGTTCTTC.

The chain joins TRBV9 to TRBJ2-1; 7 positions match TRBD2. V was clipped by 7 bases and J by 8 bases; unmatched bases: 3. Germline CDR1 is SGDLS and CDR2 is YYNGEE. The CDR3 runs 11 residues. The CDR3 DNA follows: TGTGCCAGCGGGAGGGCCGATGAGCAGTTCTTC. It specifies CASGRADEQFF.

V usage is TRBV7-2 and J usage is TRBJ2-7; no clear D. Germline CDR1 and CDR2: SGHTA and FQGNSA. CDR3 size: 13 residues. The germline V and J ends were trimmed by 4 bases and 7 bases, with 14 bases remaining between them. CDR3 region: CASSSRTLGEQYF. CDR3 nucleotide sequence: TGTGCCAGCAGCTCTAGAACTCTCGGAGAGCAGTACTTC.

The V call is TRBV5-8, the J call TRBJ2-7, with 11 bases identical to TRBD2. CDR3 length: 15 amino acids. Germline values: CDR1 SGHTS, CDR2 YDEGEE. V lost 4 bases and J lost 4; bases outside the gene matches: 7. The CDR3 here is CASSHTSGRWYEQYF. The DNA of the CDR3 is TGTGCCAGCAGCCATACTAGCGGGAGATGGTACGAGCAGTACTTC. Full variable domain (missing parts from reference TRBV5-8 and TRBJ2-7): EAGVTQSPTHLIKTRGQQATLRCSPISGHTSVYWYQQALGLGLQFLLWYDEGEERNRGNFPPRFSGRQFPNYSSELNVNALELEDSALYLCASSHTSGRWYEQYFGPGTRLTVT.

The chain has TRBV9 and TRBJ2-1; D is possibly TRBD2 (5 bases). The CDR3 runs to 14 residues. Germline V lookup: CDR1 SGDLS, CDR2 YYNGEE. V lost 1 base, J lost 11 bases, and 16 bases lay in between. The CDR3 protein is CASSVNQDWAKQFF. The CDR3 DNA reads as TGTGCCAGCAGCGTAAACCAGGACTGGGCGAAGCAGTTCTTC.

The chain employs TRBV28 and TRBJ2-2; 7 nucleotides line up with TRBD1. CDR1 and CDR2 (germline): MDHEN, SYDVKM. Trimming removed 4 bases from V and 4 bases from J; junction bases left unmatched: 6. The CDR3 spans 15 residues. CDR3 nucleotides: TGTGCCAGCAGTTCACAGGGGACGGCCACCGGGGAGCTGTTTTTT. Its translation: CASSSQGTATGELFF.

V is TRBV5-8 and J is TRBJ1-3; D not certain. CDR3 length equals 13 residues. The germline V gene has CDR1 SGHTS and CDR2 YDEGEE. Trimming pared 3 bases from V and 7 bases from J, leaving 11 bases between. CDR3 in amino acids: CASSYRGGNTIYF. In nucleotides, the CDR3 is TGTGCCAGCAGCTACCGGGGTGGGAACACCATATATTTT.

The chain has TRBV12-5 and TRBJ2-2; 7 nucleotides align to TRBD1. The trim removed 1 base at V and 0 bases at J, leaving 11 bases unmatched. From germline, CDR1 is LGHNT and CDR2 FRNRAP. The CDR3 totals 19 residues. As DNA, the CDR3 is TGTGCTAGTGGTTTGGACAGCTACGTCAGGGGGACGAACACCGGGGAGCTGTTTTTT. Encoded protein: CASGLDSYVRGTNTGELFF.

The chain couples TRBV27 to TRBJ2-7, with 10 bases identical to TRBD1. The germline V gene encodes CDR1 MNHEY and CDR2 SMNVEV (reference sequence). With V trimmed by 6 bases and J by 5 bases, 7 bases remained unmatched. The CDR3 extends over 14 amino acids. The CDR3 protein is CASRPTGGLDEQYF. As DNA, the CDR3 is TGTGCCAGCAGACCGACAGGGGGCTTAGACGAGCAGTACTTC.

The rearrangement links TRBV2 to TRBJ2-7; the match to TRBD2 covers 11 bases. The CDR3 length is 16 residues. V lost 6 bases, J lost 3 bases, and 10 bases stayed unmatched. The germline gives CDR1 SNHLY, CDR2 FYNNEI. CDR3 protein: CASRRGLAGGSYEQYF. In DNA form, the CDR3 reads TGTGCCAGCAGGAGGGGGCTAGCGGGAGGCAGCTACGAGCAGTACTTC.

The genes are TRBV19 and TRBJ1-5, with D perhaps matching TRBD1 (5 bases). The CDR3 covers 14 residues. Germline lookup yields CDR1 LNHDA and CDR2 SQIVND (reference sequence). With 3 bases removed from V and 3 bases from J, the gap between germline ends came to 9 bases. CDR3 nucleotide sequence: TGTGCCAGTAGTATTCGGGGGGACAATCAGCCCCAGCATTTT. Translating gives CASSIRGDNQPQHF.

This chain connects TRBV5-5 to TRBJ1-1; D gene unclear. V was clipped by 1 base and J by 6 bases, with 16 bases between them. The CDR3 covers 15 residues. CDR1 is SGHKS, CDR2 YYEKEE, per germline (reference sequence). The CDR3, as DNA: TGTGCCAGCAGCTTGTTAGCGGTCTTGGACGCTGAAGCTTTCTTT. This sequence encodes CASSLLAVLDAEAFF.

Note on this clone: The germline gene is not matched at one end of the junction; a read error may be the cause. The rearrangement links TRBV18 to TRBJ1-1, with TRBD1 as a possible D gene (5 bases). Germline CDR1 reads KGHSH; CDR2 reads LQKENI. This CDR3 contains 14 residues. CDR3 region: CASSLGQMNTEDFF. In DNA form, the CDR3 reads TGTGCCAGCTCTCTGGGGCAGATGAACACTGAAGATTTCTTT.

The chain links TRBV29-1 to TRBJ2-7; TRBD1 matches at 9 bases. Germline loops: CDR1 SQVTM, CDR2 ANQGSEA. The CDR3 is made up of 14 amino acids. V lost 5 bases to trimming and J lost 1 base; unmatched junction nucleotides: 6. The DNA for the CDR3 is TGCAGCGTTCGTTCCGGACAGGGGTCCTACGAGCAGTACTTC. Its protein is CSVRSGQGSYEQYF.